The rows below give T cell receptor beta chains drawn from one sample of a study of human T cells and chemical hapten exposure. TCRdb reprocessed the RACE reads with MiXCR, giving one entry per CDR3 protein. Here the sample spans 80,000 or so distinct CDR3 sequences, around 10% being singletons. The sequences come from whole blood, collected in connection with sensitization to the hapten diphenylcyclopropenone (DPC). The source is a woman aged 45-65 years with alopecia areata. Some clones in this sample may be carry-over from other donors' samples. Both conserved end residues are part of each CDR3. A D gene is named only where the DNA matches it firmly. Where a row states a size, it is once, few, many or the class of an expanded clone; other rows omit it.

TRBJ2-5,-,few,TRBV12-3/TRBV12-4,TGTGCCAGCAGTTCACGTAAACAGGTCACCGTAGAGGAGACCCAGTACTTC,CASSSRKQVTVEETQYF
TRBJ2-7,-,many,TRBV5-4,TGTGCCAGCAGCTCCAAAGTTTCAGCCTACGAGCAGTACTTC,CASSSKVSAYEQYF
TRBJ2-7,-,many,TRBV28,TGTGCCTCCCGAGGCGGCAGTTGGATTTACGAGCAGTACTTC,CASRGGSWIYEQYF
TRBJ2-7,-,-,TRBV3-1,TGTGCCAGCAGCCAAGAGAGGGGTGGACTAAACCTACGCGAGCAGTACTTC,CASSQERGGLNLREQYF
TRBJ2-4,TRBD1,few,TRBV27,TGTGCCAGCAAGAGGCTCGGGACAGAAAACATTCAGTACTTC,CASKRLGTENIQYF
TRBJ2-1,-,-,TRBV12-3/TRBV12-4,TGTGCCAGCAGTCGGCCCCAGGGGGGCGCCTACAATGAGCAGTTCTTC,CASSRPQGGAYNEQFF
TRBJ1-4,-,many,TRBV6-6,TGTGCCAGCAGCTTTAATGAAAAACTGTTTTTT,CASSFNEKLFF
TRBJ1-2,TRBD1,few,TRBV28,TGTGCCAGCACCCTTAGGGGGCCGCGCTCGGGACGCTACACCTTC,CASTLRGPRSGRYTF
TRBJ2-7,TRBD2,-,TRBV29-1,TGCAGCGTTGAATTTAGCGGGAGGTACTACGAGCAGTACTTC,CSVEFSGRYYEQYF
TRBJ1-5,-,-,TRBV4-2,TGTGCCAGCAGCCAAGAATGGGGGAGCAATCAGCCCCAGCATTTT,CASSQEWGSNQPQHF
TRBJ1-3,-,-,TRBV2,TGTGCCAGCAGTTACCAGAGCTCTGGAAACACCATATATTTT,CASSYQSSGNTIYF
TRBJ1-5,-,many,TRBV2,TGTGCCAGCACCGGGGAAGGGATTAGCAATCAGCCCCAGCATTTT,CASTGEGISNQPQHF
TRBJ1-4,-,-,TRBV4-1,TGCGCCAGCAGCCAAGTGAGAGAAAAACTGTTTTTT,CASSQVREKLFF
TRBJ2-7,TRBD2,many,TRBV28,TGTGCCAGCAGTTCACCGGGACTAGCCTCCTACGAGCAGTACTTC,CASSSPGLASYEQYF
TRBJ2-2,-,-,TRBV21-1,TGTGCCAGCAGCAAATTCAGACCAGGTCCGGCCCCTACGAACACCGGGGAGCTGTTTTTT,CASSKFRPGPAPTNTGELFF
TRBJ1-6,TRBD1,many,TRBV12-3/TRBV12-4,TGTGCCAGCAGTCCCCGGGACAGGGGGAATTCACCCCTCCACTTT,CASSPRDRGNSPLHF
TRBJ1-1,-,many,TRBV7-6,TGTGCCAGCAGGCTCGACGGGAACACTGAAGCTTTCTTT,CASRLDGNTEAFF
TRBJ2-2,TRBD2,many,TRBV6-2/TRBV6-3,TGTGCCAGCAGCCGCCCCCGACTAGCGGGGGGCTCGAACACCGGGGAGCTGTTTTTT,CASSRPRLAGGSNTGELFF
TRBJ2-3,-,few,TRBV30,TGTGCCTGGAGTGACTCAGGGGTCACAGATACGCAGTATTTT,CAWSDSGVTDTQYF
TRBJ2-7,-,few,TRBV28,TGTGCCAGCAGTATCTCGGGGACAGAGCAGTACTTC,CASSISGTEQYF
TRBJ1-1,TRBD1,many,TRBV29-1,TGCAGCGTCAAGGAATGGACAGGGAGCACTGAAGCTTTCTTT,CSVKEWTGSTEAFF
TRBJ2-4,-,-,TRBV2,TGTGCCAGCAGCTGGGACGTACTAGCCAAAAACATTCAGTACTTC,CASSWDVLAKNIQYF
TRBJ1-2,-,-,TRBV21-1,TGTGCCAGCAGCAAATTGTCCGCAGGCTATGGCTACACCTTC,CASSKLSAGYGYTF
TRBJ2-7,TRBD1,-,TRBV5-5,TGTGCCAGCAGCCTCGTCGGGACAGGGAATTTCTACGAGCAGTACTTC,CASSLVGTGNFYEQYF
TRBJ1-1,-,-,TRBV18,TGTGCCAGCTCACCAGATGGGGGGTTCATGAACACTGAAGCTTTCTTT,CASSPDGGFMNTEAFF
TRBJ1-4,-,few,TRBV2,TGTGCCAGCAGTGATCGGAACACTCCAACTAATGAAAAACTGTTTTTT,CASSDRNTPTNEKLFF
TRBJ2-2,-,few,TRBV7-8,TGTGCCAGCAGCCGTCGTGACAGGATGAACACCGGGGAGCTGTTTTTT,CASSRRDRMNTGELFF
TRBJ1-6,TRBD1,few,TRBV25-1,TGTGCCAGCAGGGAGACAGGGTCTTATAATTCACCCCTCCACTTT,CASRETGSYNSPLHF
TRBJ2-1,TRBD2,-,TRBV20-1,TGCAGTGCTACGCTAGCGGGGGTCTACAATGAGCAGTTCTTC,CSATLAGVYNEQFF
TRBJ1-1,-,few,TRBV7-2,TGTGCCAGCAGCTTACCGACACAGAACACTGAAGCTTTCTTT,CASSLPTQNTEAFF
TRBJ1-1,-,many,TRBV6-2/TRBV6-3,TGTGCCAGCAGTTACTCGATCGCAGGGAGAGCCCTCATGAACACTGAAGCTTTCTTT,CASSYSIAGRALMNTEAFF
TRBJ1-5,-,few,TRBV20-1,TGCAGTGCCCTAGGGTCTAGCAATCAGCCCCAGCATTTT,CSALGSSNQPQHF
TRBJ2-1,TRBD1,many,TRBV12-3/TRBV12-4,TGTGCCAGCAGAATCCTGGGACAGGGGTTCAATGAGCAGTTCTTC,CASRILGQGFNEQFF
TRBJ1-2,-,-,TRBV20-1,TGCAGTGCTCCCTTGGGGGCAGGAGGGACCTATGGCTACACCTTC,CSAPLGAGGTYGYTF
TRBJ2-2,-,many,TRBV5-5,TGTGCCAGCAGCTTGTGGACCGGGGAGCTGTTTTTT,CASSLWTGELFF
TRBJ2-3,TRBD2,few,TRBV29-1,TGCAGCGGCTTCGGACTAGCGGATACGCAGTATTTT,CSGFGLADTQYF
TRBJ1-1,-,many,TRBV29-1,TGCAGCGGTTACGATTGGGGGGCACGATATGCTTTCTTT,CSGYDWGARYAFF
TRBJ2-5,-,few,TRBV12-3/TRBV12-4,TGTGCCAGCAGCCCGGGGCTGGGCTGGGAGACCCAGTACTTC,CASSPGLGWETQYF
TRBJ2-7,-,many,TRBV20-1,TGCAGTGCTAGCGCCGCAATATCCTACGAGCAGTACTTC,CSASAAISYEQYF
TRBJ1-1,-,few,TRBV7-2,TGTGCCAGCAGACAACAGGGATCTGAAGCTTTCTTT,CASRQQGSEAFF
TRBJ1-1,TRBD1,many,TRBV9,TGTGCCAGCAGCGGAGAGAGACAGGGAATCAAGGAAGCTTTCTTT,CASSGERQGIKEAFF
TRBJ2-2,-,-,TRBV7-3,TGTGCCAGCAGCCAGGACATAAACACCGGGGAGCTGTTTTTT,CASSQDINTGELFF
TRBJ1-5,-,many,TRBV12-3/TRBV12-4,TGTGCCAGCAGTTTAAGGGGGAACAATCAGCCCCAGCATTTT,CASSLRGNNQPQHF
TRBJ2-5,-,-,TRBV5-1,TGCGCCAGCAGCTCAGCGTCTGTCGAGACCCAGTACTTC,CASSSASVETQYF
TRBJ1-6,TRBD1,many,TRBV4-2,TGTGCCAGCAGCCACATACAGGGGGCGAGCTCCTATAATTCACCCCTCCACTTT,CASSHIQGASSYNSPLHF
TRBJ2-5,TRBD1,few,TRBV14,TGTGCCAGCAGCCAAAGGACAGGGGAAAGAGAGACCCAGTACTTC,CASSQRTGERETQYF
TRBJ2-5,-,-,TRBV29-1,TGCAGCGTCCGACTTATGGGGATACAGACCCAGTACTTC,CSVRLMGIQTQYF
TRBJ2-7,-,few,TRBV7-8,TGTGCCAGCAGCTTAGTGGGGGTTGAGCAGTACTTC,CASSLVGVEQYF
TRBJ2-7,-,few,TRBV7-8,TGTGCCAGCAGCTACAACCTTTACGGAACCTACGAGCAGTACTTC,CASSYNLYGTYEQYF
TRBJ1-1,-,-,TRBV18,TGTGCCAGCTCATCTGATCAGGCAGTGAACACTGAAGCTTTCTTT,CASSSDQAVNTEAFF
TRBJ2-7,TRBD1,-,TRBV28,TGTGCCAGCAAGCTAGGGACAGGGTCCTACGAGCAGTACTTC,CASKLGTGSYEQYF
TRBJ1-2,-,many,TRBV7-3,TGTGCCAGCAGCTTATCAGGGAGCTATGGCTACACCTTC,CASSLSGSYGYTF
TRBJ2-5,TRBD1,-,TRBV7-2,TGTGCCAGCAGCTCCTGGACAGGGGACCAAGAGACCCAGTACTTC,CASSSWTGDQETQYF
TRBJ2-1,-,few,TRBV7-9,TGTGCCAGCAGCCTTAGCGTTATCTACAATGAGCAGTTCTTC,CASSLSVIYNEQFF
TRBJ1-2,-,many,TRBV14,TGTGCCAGCAGCCGAACGAGGACAGCACCCTATGGCTACACCTTC,CASSRTRTAPYGYTF
TRBJ1-2,-,many,TRBV11-2,TGTGCCAGCAGCTCCGGGACATATGGCTACACCTTC,CASSSGTYGYTF
TRBJ2-2,TRBD1,many,TRBV9,TGTGCCAGCAGCCCACGGACAGGGGTGAACACCGGGGAGCTGTTTTTT,CASSPRTGVNTGELFF
TRBJ2-7,-,-,TRBV12-3/TRBV12-4,TGTGCCAGCAGTTTTGGGGGTTCCCGCTACGAGCAGTACTTC,CASSFGGSRYEQYF
TRBJ2-1,TRBD2,-,TRBV7-2,TGTGCCAGCAGCGCCCTAGCGGGGTCCTACAATGAGCAGTTCTTC,CASSALAGSYNEQFF